Reported below is one T cell receptor (beta chain). Source study methods: The authors estimated nucleated cell counts from reference gene primer amplification. Generated by immunoSEQ multiplex PCR, the TCRdb table keeps only in-frame clones and is missing some. The D gene and trimming were derived from the DNA, and the V and J assignments and clone size from that table. The repertoire includes under 200,000 clones, 70% to 85% of them detected once, and about 9.1% sits in the top ten. This entry is derived from a study of blood T cell repertoires in COVID-19. Looking at the study overall: Acute and convalescent COVID-19 samples came from the United States, Italy and Spain. PBMCs, B-cell-depleted T cells, or T cells were the source of the cDNA or gDNA that made up the material.

The sequenced sample consisted of peripheral blood. The TCR comes from a woman of 80 years or more with acute or convalescent COVID-19.

This CDR3 is CASSPLDEQYF. In DNA form, the CDR3 reads TGTGCCAGCAGCCCCCTTGACGAGCAGTACTTC. The rearrangement links TRBV11-2 to TRBJ2-7; D gene unclear. CDR1 is SGHAT, CDR2 FQNNGV, per germline. The CDR3 totals 11 residues. V dropped 5 bases and J dropped 5 bases, with 7 bases sitting between them.